This passage covers 25 T cell receptor beta chains from one sample sequenced in a study of T cell responses to AZD1222 COVID-19 vaccine. Assay: immunoSEQ multiplex PCR; the TCRdb copy retains only in-frame clones and omits some. The sample holds around 180,000 clones, around 88% seen once. This specimen consisted of peripheral blood, obtained on day 0 of AZD1222 vaccination. These receptors all stem from an adult in good health.

This clone was picked up one time. The gene calls are TRBV5-5 and TRBJ2-2; D gene ambiguous. The CDR3 is 13 amino acids. V lost 2 bases to trimming and J lost 4 bases, with 6 bases between them. The germline gives CDR1 SGHKS, CDR2 YYEKEE (reference sequence). Here the CDR3 reads CASSFEPTGELFF. The CDR3 bases are TGTGCCAGCAGCTTTGAGCCCACCGGGGAGCTGTTTTTT.

V is TRBV7-8 and J is TRBJ2-1; 7 positions agree with TRBD1. CDR1 and CDR2 (germline): SGHVS, FQNEAQ. The V gene end was trimmed by 4 bases and the J gene end by 5 bases; junction bases not matched to a gene: 11. The CDR3 totals 16 residues. CDR3 DNA: TGTGCCAGCAGCTGGGGCCCGACAGGGTACGACAATGAGCAGTTCTTC. It is translated as CASSWGPTGYDNEQFF. The entire variable domain, with the rest obtained from reference TRBV7-8 and TRBJ2-1, is as follows: GAGVSQSPRYKVAKRGQDVALRCDPISGHVSLFWYQQALGQGPEFLTYFQNEAQLDKSGLPSDRFFAERPEGSVSTLKIQRTQQEDSAVYLCASSWGPTGYDNEQFFGPGTRLTVL.

The chain employs TRBV15 and TRBJ2-5, with a tentative D call TRBD1 (6 bases). Germline values: CDR1 LNHNV, CDR2 YYDKDF (reference sequence). V lost 0 bases and J 5 bases, leaving 13 bases between the germline ends. The CDR3 length is 15 residues. The CDR3 bases are TGTGCCACCAGCAGAGATGAGGGGGTTGGGGAGACCCAGTACTTC. Translation gives CATSRDEGVGETQYF.

The chain is built from TRBV6-5 and TRBJ2-1; 7 bases map to TRBD2. The CDR3 contains 15 residues. The junction had 7 bases not matched to a gene; V was cut back by 5 bases and J by 3 bases. Germline V gene lookup returns CDR1 MNHEY and CDR2 SVGAGI. DNA of the CDR3: TGTGCCAGCAGTCCTCTAGCGGCACACTACAATGAGCAGTTCTTC. It specifies CASSPLAAHYNEQFF.

The rearrangement uses TRBV28 and TRBJ1-5, with D tentatively TRBD1 (5 bases). V was trimmed by 5 bases and J by 10 bases, leaving 12 bases between them. The CDR3 has 12 residues. Germline lookup yields CDR1 MDHEN and CDR2 SYDVKM. The CDR3 DNA reads as TGTGCCAGCAGTCAAAGGGACGAACCCCAGCATTTT. Amino acid sequence: CASSQRDEPQHF.

This chain joins TRBV7-2 and TRBJ2-3; 11 nucleotides match TRBD2. The ends lost 6 bases at V and 6 bases at J; junction bases unmatched: 11. There are 16 residues in the CDR3. Germline CDR1 and CDR2: SGHTA and FQGNSA. CDR3 coding DNA: TGTGCCAGCAGTTCCTTAGCGGGGGGGGCAGGGGATACGCAGTATTTT. Protein: CASSSLAGGAGDTQYF.

The chain uses TRBV18 and TRBJ1-2, with D perhaps TRBD1 (5 bases). CDR1 is KGHSH and CDR2 is LQKENI in the germline V gene. V lost 2 bases, J lost 2 bases, and 6 bases lay in between. CDR3 length: 13 amino acids. The CDR3 is CASSPGGNYGYTF. CDR3 DNA sequence: TGTGCCAGCTCACCAGGGGGGAACTATGGCTACACCTTC.

This clone has a single count. The chain uses TRBV5-6 and TRBJ2-7; D not certain. Trimming pared 5 bases from V and 2 bases from J, leaving 23 bases between. CDR3 length: 17 residues. The germline CDR1 and CDR2 sequences are SGHDT and YYEEEE. The CDR3 bases are TGTGCCAGCAGTTCTGTTACGGACCCGACTGACACCTACGAGCAGTACTTC. Translation gives CASSSVTDPTDTYEQYF.

The rearrangement joins TRBV6-5 to TRBJ1-4; maybe TRBD1 (6 bases). V was clipped by 5 bases and J by 7 bases, with 14 bases between them. This CDR3 has 14 residues. Germline CDR1 and CDR2: MNHEY and SVGAGI. The CDR3 DNA follows: TGTGCCAGCAGTCCGGGGGGGGCCTCTGAAAAACTGTTTTTT. It yields the protein CASSPGGASEKLFF.

The chain joins TRBV6-5 to TRBJ1-1; tentatively, D is TRBD1 (5 bases). Germline V gene sequence: CDR1 MNHEY, CDR2 SVGAGI. Trimming took off 7 bases at V and 3 bases at J, with 18 bases between the two ends. This CDR3 spans 15 amino acids. The DNA for the CDR3 is TGTGCCAGCATCGCCGGGTGGGGGAGGGACACTGAAGCTTTCTTT. Protein product: CASIAGWGRDTEAFF.

The V and J genes are TRBV7-6 and TRBJ1-4; no clear D. The germline V gene encodes CDR1 SGHVS and CDR2 FNYEAQ. This CDR3 has 13 amino acids. V lost 1 base to trimming and J lost 8 bases, with 8 bases between them. The CDR3 loop is CASSLGFPEKLFF. DNA for the CDR3: TGTGCCAGCAGCTTAGGGTTCCCAGAAAAACTGTTTTTT.

This clone occurred a few times. The V and J genes are TRBV19 and TRBJ1-2; the D is unclear. CDR1 LNHDA and CDR2 SQIVND come from the germline V gene (reference sequence). This CDR3 spans 17 amino acids. V was clipped by 9 bases and J by 7 bases, with 30 bases between them. The CDR3 loop reads CARPWSPTRSTRGGYTF. CDR3 sequence (DNA): TGTGCCAGGCCCTGGTCCCCCACGCGTTCCACGCGGGGTGGCTACACCTTC.

This rearrangement joins TRBV2 to TRBJ1-4; 10 nucleotides match TRBD1. Germline CDR1 is SNHLY and CDR2 is FYNNEI. V was pared by 6 bases and J by 0 bases, with 10 bases of the junction left unmatched. CDR3 length: 18 residues. In DNA, the CDR3 is TGTGCCAGCAGAACCCCGGGACAGGGGTTTGCAACTAATGAAAAACTGTTTTTT. Protein product: CASRTPGQGFATNEKLFF.

This clone was picked up one time. The chain links TRBV10-1 to TRBJ2-7; D could derive from TRBD1 or TRBD2 (5 bases each). This CDR3 contains 14 residues. Germline V CDR1 and CDR2: WNHNN, SYGVQD (reference sequence). V was clipped by 4 bases and J by 10 bases, with 20 bases between them. CDR3 DNA: TGCGCCAGCAGTGGGTCGATGGGGACGCAAACTCAGTACTTC. Residues: CASSGSMGTQTQYF.

This clone turned up a few times. This rearrangement joins TRBV2 to TRBJ2-5, with D perhaps matching TRBD2 (6 bases). The germline gives CDR1 SNHLY, CDR2 FYNNEI. The CDR3 is 14 amino acids. V lost 5 bases and J lost 5, with 15 bases in between. CDR3 loop: CASSPMTAGETQYF. The CDR3 region has the DNA TGTGCCAGCAGTCCCATGACTGCGGGGGAGACCCAGTACTTC.

The count of this clone is one. This chain links TRBV5-1 with TRBJ2-2; 12 bases are a match to TRBD2. Trimming at V came to 5 bases and at J to 5 bases, leaving 4 bases not matched to a gene. This CDR3 spans 15 amino acids. CDR1 is SGHRS, CDR2 YFSETQ, per germline. CDR3 DNA: TGCGCCAGCAGTGGGACTAGCGGGTCTACCGGGGAGCTGTTTTTT. This codes for CASSGTSGSTGELFF.

V usage is TRBV3-1 (or the pseudogene TRBV3-2) and J usage is TRBJ1-1; TRBD1 might be the D (6 bases). V gave up 3 bases and J gave up 8 bases, with 16 bases separating them. The CDR3 has 14 amino acids. Germline CDR1 is LGHDT and CDR2 is YNNKEL (reference sequence). The CDR3 sequence: CASSQGVAGGEAFF. The DNA for the CDR3 is TGTGCCAGCAGCCAGGGGGTCGCGGGGGGCGAAGCTTTCTTT.

The genes are TRBV2 and TRBJ1-3, with TRBD1 identical over 7 bases. The germline V gene has CDR1 SNHLY and CDR2 FYNNEI. This CDR3 region has 16 residues. Trimming took 6 bases from V and 2 from J; bases not matched to a gene: 10. CDR3 sequence reads: CASRDRTGQAGNTIYF. CDR3 sequence (DNA): TGTGCCAGCAGAGATAGAACAGGACAGGCTGGAAACACCATATATTTT.

This clone was observed a few times. The rearrangement links TRBV19 to TRBJ1-6; D possibly corresponds to TRBD1 (5 bases). The ends were cut back, 5 bases at V and 9 bases at J, with 20 bases in the middle. Germline assignment: CDR1 LNHDA and CDR2 SQIVND (reference sequence). The CDR3 is 16 amino acids. The CDR3 bases are TGTGCCAGTAGTTTTTCAGGGTTTCGGCCCGGTTCACCCCTCCACTTT. It encodes CASSFSGFRPGSPLHF.

This chain links TRBV3-1 (or the pseudogene TRBV3-2) with TRBJ2-5; D may match TRBD1 or TRBD2 (5 bases each). The germline CDR1 and CDR2 sequences are LGHDT and YNNKEL (reference sequence). Deletions cut 1 base from V and 0 bases from J, with 12 bases between. The CDR3 loop spans 16 amino acids. The CDR3 spells CASSQGGTANQETQYF. Written as DNA, the CDR3 is TGTGCCAGCAGCCAAGGGGGGACCGCCAACCAAGAGACCCAGTACTTC.

The chain carries TRBV10-1 and TRBJ2-7; weak D call: TRBD1 (6 bases). In germline, CDR1 is WNHNN, CDR2 SYGVQD (reference sequence). Trimming removed 2 bases at V and 2 bases at J, with 10 bases between. The CDR3 extends over 14 amino acids. CDR3 loop: CASSETGTPYEQYF. CDR3 nucleotides: TGCGCCAGCAGTGAGACAGGGACCCCCTACGAGCAGTACTTC.

The rearrangement joins TRBV29-1 to TRBJ1-4; D unclear. Trimming left V 6 bases short and J 0 bases short, with 11 bases between. The length of the CDR3 is 14 residues. Germline assignment: CDR1 SQVTM and CDR2 ANQGSEA. CDR3 in amino acids: CSVREGTTNEKLFF. CDR3 sequence (DNA): TGCAGCGTGAGAGAGGGTACAACTAATGAAAAACTGTTTTTT.

The chain has TRBV7-9 and TRBJ2-1; either TRBD1 or TRBD2 may fit D (5 bases each). V lost 7 bases, J lost 6 bases, and 16 bases lay in between. CDR1 and CDR2 from the germline V gene are SEHNR and FQNEAQ (reference sequence). The CDR3 consists of 14 residues. This CDR3 reads CASTPPTGGNEQFF. The CDR3 region has the DNA TGTGCCAGCACCCCCCCGACTGGGGGCAATGAGCAGTTCTTC.

The chain recombines TRBV5-1 with TRBJ2-7, with D tentatively TRBD1 (6 bases). The CDR3 extends over 14 amino acids. Germline CDR1 SGHRS, CDR2 YFSETQ. With 4 bases removed from V and 2 bases from J, the gap between germline ends came to 13 bases. The CDR3 here is CASSPRDTAYEQYF. The CDR3 bases are TGCGCCAGCAGCCCCCGGGACACAGCCTACGAGCAGTACTTC.

The gene calls are TRBV20-1 and TRBJ2-5; unclear D gene. The CDR3 loop spans 11 amino acids. Germline assignment: CDR1 DFQATT and CDR2 SNEGSKA (reference sequence). V was clipped by 3 bases and J by 1 base, with 3 bases between them. The CDR3 reads CSASSQETQYF. In DNA form, the CDR3 reads TGCAGTGCTAGCTCCCAAGAGACCCAGTACTTC.